This T cell receptor (beta chain) was identified in a study of blood T cell repertoires in COVID-19. Study as a whole: Sites in the United States, Italy and Spain provided acute and convalescent COVID-19 samples. From T cells, B-cell-depleted T cells, or PBMCs came the material, which was cDNA or gDNA.

The method was immunoSEQ multiplex PCR; TCRdb's version includes in-frame clones alone and lacks a portion of them. The table shows around 470,000 clones, with 90% occurring only once. After removal of 5 bases from V and 8 bases from J, the junction contained 7 bases not matched to a gene. The CDR3 is made up of 14 amino acids. Germline lookup yields CDR1 SGHTA and CDR2 FQGNSA. The study recruited people aged roughly 18 to 95 years across around 24 US areas. The sequence was obtained from a man younger than 35 who had recovered from COVID-19. The chain carries TRBV7-2 and TRBJ1-4, with TRBD1 matching 8 bases. Sequences were obtained from PBMCs or T cells enriched from blood (not recorded which). DNA for the CDR3: TGTGCCAGCAGCCAACGGACAGGGAACGAAAAACTGTTTTTT. Translation gives CASSQRTGNEKLFF. Filled out from reference TRBV7-2 and TRBJ1-4, the complete variable domain reads GAGVSQSPSNKVTEKGKDVELRCDPISGHTALYWYRQSLGQGLEFLIYFQGNSAPDKSGLPSDRFSAERTGGSVSTLTIQRTQQEDSAVYLCASSQRTGNEKLFFGSGTQLSVL.